This T cell receptor beta chain appears in the sequencing data of a study of shared clonotypes between healthy human individuals. Under the authors' procedure: ImmunoSEQ yielded junction-only sequences lacking quality scores, so filtering differed. Clones were sequenced by immunoSEQ multiplex PCR, and TCRdb holds only the in-frame ones, with some missing. D and trimming come from the DNA, and the V and J calls and clone size come from that table. The sample lists hundreds of thousands of clones, 92% occurring once. Trimming took 3 bases from V and 8 from J; bases not matched to a gene: 6. In germline, CDR1 is SGHTA, CDR2 FQGTGA. The CDR3 consists of 13 residues. Naive CD8 cells lacked CD45RO and underwent positive selection for CCR7, leaving out terminally differentiated effector memory CD45RA+ cells.

The chain recombines TRBV7-3 with TRBJ1-1; 7 positions agree with TRBD1. Sample: naive CD8+ T cells sorted from blood. The sequence was obtained from a man younger than 40 in good health. The CDR3 here is CASSFIPGQEAFF. The DNA of the CDR3 is TGTGCCAGCAGCTTCATCCCGGGACAGGAAGCTTTCTTT.